This passage covers 16 T cell receptor beta chains from one sample sequenced in a study of blood T cell repertoires in COVID-19. Generated by immunoSEQ multiplex PCR, the TCRdb table keeps only in-frame clones and is missing some. This sample has approximately 270,000 clones, with roughly nine tenths found just once. Sequencing used PBMCs or T cells enriched from blood (not recorded which). These receptors all stem from a human donor in a cohort exposed to, infected with or recovered from COVID-19 (not recorded which). The donor label of this sample is uncertain.

The chain links TRBV19 to TRBJ2-7; 7 nucleotides line up with TRBD1. Germline trimming cut 1 base from V and 1 base from J; bases unmatched to any gene: 10. Germline-derived CDR1 and CDR2 are LNHDA and SQIVND (reference sequence). This CDR3 is built from 17 residues. The CDR3 sequence is CASSIVLMGQISYEQYF. DNA for the CDR3: TGTGCCAGTAGTATAGTCCTAATGGGACAGATATCCTACGAGCAGTACTTC.

This rearrangement joins TRBV5-1 to TRBJ2-5, with 7 bases identical to TRBD2. The length of the CDR3 is 14 residues. Germline V gives CDR1 SGHRS, CDR2 YFSETQ. With 0 bases clipped from V and 4 bases from J, the junction kept 3 bases outside the gene matches. This CDR3 reads CASSLGSGGETQYF. The CDR3 nucleotides read TGCGCCAGCAGCTTGGGGTCGGGAGGAGAGACCCAGTACTTC.

V usage is TRBV2 and J usage is TRBJ1-6; 9 bases fit TRBD1. V trimming: 8 bases; J trimming: 9 bases; junction bases outside the gene matches: 11. This CDR3 has 15 residues. CDR1 SNHLY and CDR2 FYNNEI come from the germline V gene. The CDR3 here is CASVGDRVPFSPLHF. CDR3 nucleotides: TGTGCCAGCGTGGGGGACAGGGTGCCTTTTTCACCCCTCCACTTT. Full variable domain (remainder filled in from reference TRBV2 and TRBJ1-6): EPEVTQTPSHQVTQMGQEVILRCVPISNHLYFYWYRQILGQKVEFLVSFYNNEISEKSEIFDDQFSVERPDGSNFTLKIRSTKLEDSAMYFCASVGDRVPFSPLHFGNGTRLTVT.

The V and J genes are TRBV4-2 and TRBJ1-2; no clear D gene. Germline V gene sequence: CDR1 LGHNA, CDR2 YNFKEQ. The CDR3 is 13 amino acids. Trimming took 0 bases from V and 8 from J, leaving 10 bases between them. The DNA for the CDR3 is TGTGCCAGCAGCCAAGATTCGAGGAGAGGCTACACCTTC. Encoded protein: CASSQDSRRGYTF.

The rearrangement links TRBV10-3 to TRBJ1-2; 7 bases match TRBD1. V was pared by 6 bases and J by 9 bases, with 13 bases of the junction left unmatched. CDR3 length: 14 residues. CDR1 and CDR2 (germline): ENHRY, SYGVKD. The CDR3 is CAIRETGIKGSYTF. For the CDR3, the DNA is TGTGCCATCAGGGAGACAGGGATTAAAGGCAGCTACACCTTC.

The genes are TRBV6-5 and TRBJ1-2; tentative D call: TRBD1 (5 bases). CDR1 MNHEY and CDR2 SVGAGI come from the germline V gene. Trimming took 2 bases from V and 7 from J, leaving 17 bases between them. This CDR3 is 15 amino acids long. CDR3 sequence: CASSYRHDSLSGYTF. Written as DNA, the CDR3 is TGTGCCAGCAGTTACCGACATGACAGTCTTTCTGGCTACACCTTC.

The sample holds a few counts of this clone. This chain uses TRBV7-3 with TRBJ2-5, with D possibly being TRBD2 (5 bases). V lost 2 bases and J lost 5, with 15 bases in between. CDR3 size: 15 residues. Germline CDR1 and CDR2: SGHTA and FQGTGA. The chain's CDR3 is CASSLGSAVTETQYF. The CDR3 nucleotides read TGTGCCAGCAGCTTAGGCTCAGCGGTGACGGAGACCCAGTACTTC.

The V call is TRBV11-3, the J call TRBJ2-2; TRBD2 aligns across 7 bases. The CDR3 is 17 residues long. The germline gives CDR1 SGHNT, CDR2 YENEEA. V shed 1 base and J 5 bases; nucleotides not matched to a gene: 10. The CDR3, as DNA: TGTGCCAGCAGCTTAGGTCCTAGCGGAGATATAACCGGGGAGCTGTTTTTT. As protein: CASSLGPSGDITGELFF.

This clone has only one observation. The J gene is TRBJ1-3, the V gene TRBV19; D uncertain. This CDR3 spans 12 amino acids. Deletions cut 3 bases from V and 4 bases from J, with 4 bases between. The germline CDR1 and CDR2 sequences are LNHDA and SQIVND (reference sequence). The CDR3 loop reads CASSIMGNTIYF. For the CDR3, the DNA is TGTGCCAGTAGTATTATGGGAAACACCATATATTTT.

V usage is TRBV30 and J usage is TRBJ2-7; 8 nucleotides match TRBD1. The CDR3 consists of 12 residues. Per the germline V gene, CDR1 is GTSNPN and CDR2 is SVGIG (reference sequence). The V and J ends lost 8 bases and 0 bases, in that order; junction bases with no gene match: 3. The CDR3 loop reads CAGGTGSYEQYF. In DNA, the CDR3 is TGTGCCGGAGGGACAGGCTCCTACGAGCAGTACTTC.

This clone has a single count. This rearrangement joins TRBV27 to TRBJ2-7; D is possibly TRBD1 (6 bases). From germline, CDR1 is MNHEY and CDR2 SMNVEV (reference sequence). The CDR3 is 14 amino acids. V shed 6 bases and J shed 4 bases, with 16 bases lying between them. CDR3 residues: CASRGSGRGYEQYF. The CDR3 coding sequence is TGTGCCAGCAGGGGATCAGGAAGGGGGTACGAGCAGTACTTC.

This clone showed up just once. V is TRBV6-6 and J is TRBJ1-4, with D perhaps TRBD1 (6 bases). Germline loops: CDR1 MNHNY, CDR2 SVGAGI (reference sequence). Trimming took off 8 bases at V and 8 bases at J, with 18 bases between the two ends. The CDR3 contains 14 residues. The CDR3 DNA is TGTGCCAGCTGCCCTCCCGAGGGGGGGGAAAAACTGTTTTTT. This codes for CASCPPEGGEKLFF.

This chain links TRBV7-9 with TRBJ2-1, with TRBD2 matching over 13 bases. Germline loops: CDR1 SEHNR, CDR2 FQNEAQ (reference sequence). The CDR3 contains 15 residues. After removal of 6 bases from V and 5 bases from J, the junction contained 4 bases not matched to a gene. CDR3 nucleotides: TGTGCCAGCAGTCAAACTAGCGGGGGGGACAATGAGCAGTTCTTC. Amino acid sequence: CASSQTSGGDNEQFF. The full variable domain, its missing parts supplied by reference TRBV7-9 and TRBJ2-1, is DTGVSQNPRHKITKRGQNVTFRCDPISEHNRLYWYRQTLGQGPEFLTYFQNEAQLEKSRLLSDRFSAERPKGSFSTLEIQRTEQGDSAMYLCASSQTSGGDNEQFFGPGTRLTVL.

The rearrangement joins TRBV6-2 or TRBV6-3 to TRBJ1-5; possible D gene TRBD1, 5 bases. In germline, CDR1 is MNHEY, CDR2 SVGEGT. This CDR3 spans 15 amino acids. Trimming removed 7 bases at V and 11 bases at J, with 24 bases between. Here the CDR3 DNA reads TGTGCCAGCACCCCGGGTCGTGATCGTGGACAAGCCCAGCATTTT. Encoded protein: CASTPGRDRGQAQHF.

The chain carries TRBV7-7 and TRBJ2-5, with 11 positions matching TRBD2. The CDR3 is made up of 16 amino acids. The ends lost 4 bases at V and 2 bases at J; junction bases unmatched: 6. The germline V gene has CDR1 SSHAT and CDR2 FNYEAQ (reference sequence). The CDR3 nucleotides read TGTGCCAGCAGCTGGGGGACTAGCGGCGTACAAGAGACCCAGTACTTC. As protein: CASSWGTSGVQETQYF.

The rearrangement links TRBV7-2 to TRBJ1-1; unclear D gene. Deletions cut 5 bases from V and 5 bases from J, with 21 bases between. Germline loops: CDR1 SGHTA, CDR2 FQGNSA. This CDR3 has 16 amino acids. CDR3 coding DNA: TGTGCCAGCAGCGTACTACGACGGGATGTCAGGACTGAAGCTTTCTTT. The encoded protein is CASSVLRRDVRTEAFF.